The clone carrying this TCR beta chain appeared a few times. The assay was immunoSEQ multiplex PCR, and TCRdb's table has in-frame clones only and misses some. This sample has some 240,000 clones, with roughly 88% found just once. A Seattle source enrolled patients during active infection and followed them longitudinally. This entry is derived from a study of blood T cell repertoires in COVID-19. This CDR3 comprises 11 residues. The germline gives CDR1 SGDLS, CDR2 YYNGEE. The V end lost 3 bases, the J end lost 3 bases, and 4 bases lay between the germline ends. The sequenced material came from peripheral blood. This TCR derives from a woman in her 70s with COVID-19, enrolled during active disease. The rearrangement links TRBV9 to TRBJ2-7; D is unclear. The CDR3 loop is CASSGNYEQYF. CDR3 in DNA: TGTGCCAGCAGCGGTAACTACGAGCAGTACTTC.